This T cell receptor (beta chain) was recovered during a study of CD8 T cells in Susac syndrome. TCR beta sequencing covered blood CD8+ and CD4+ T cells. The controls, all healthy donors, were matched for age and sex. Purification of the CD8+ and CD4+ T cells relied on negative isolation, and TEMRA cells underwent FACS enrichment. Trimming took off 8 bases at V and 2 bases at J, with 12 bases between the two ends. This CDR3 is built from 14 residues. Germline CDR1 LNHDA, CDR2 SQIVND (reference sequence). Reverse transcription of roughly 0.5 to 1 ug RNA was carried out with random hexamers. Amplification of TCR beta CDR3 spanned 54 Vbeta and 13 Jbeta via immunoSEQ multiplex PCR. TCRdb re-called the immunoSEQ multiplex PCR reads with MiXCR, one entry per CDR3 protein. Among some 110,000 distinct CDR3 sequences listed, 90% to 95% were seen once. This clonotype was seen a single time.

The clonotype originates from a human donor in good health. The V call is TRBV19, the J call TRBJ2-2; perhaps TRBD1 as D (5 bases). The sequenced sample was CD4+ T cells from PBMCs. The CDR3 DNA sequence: TGTGCCAGTTGGACAACGCTCAACACCGGGGAGCTGTTTTTT. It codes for CASWTTLNTGELFF.